This T cell receptor (beta chain) was sequenced in a study of Graves' ophthalmopathy and Graves' hyperthyroidism. General study findings and limits: In blood appeared most of the expanded thyroid clonotypes whose frequency exceeded 0.001. A classifier, a 13-signature model, separated ophthalmopathy from stable hyperthyroidism with approximately 88% sensitivity and 65% to 83% specificity.

The sequenced template was RNA, covering the TCR beta CDR3 region. Second-round multiplex PCR followed a first-round RT-PCR using HTBI primers. TCRdb called the multiplex PCR reads again in MiXCR, with one record for every CDR3 protein. The repertoire holds just over 400,000 distinct CDR3 sequences, with around a fifth as singletons. This clonotype was counted at least ten times. The antigen is undetermined. V lost 5 bases to trimming and J lost 4 bases, with 23 bases between them. This CDR3 region has 18 residues. Other autoimmune diseases, uncontrolled infections, pregnancy and lactation each led to patient exclusion. The authors diagnosed from clinical symptoms, serum thyroxine, TRAb, thyroid ultrasound and orbital computed tomography.

The chain couples TRBV12-3 or TRBV12-4 to TRBJ2-2; a weak D match, TRBD2 (6 bases). Sequencing was carried out using peripheral blood. The clonotype was recovered from a woman aged 18-29 years with stable Graves' hyperthyroidism. CDR3 sequence: CASSLYSGNSAGTGELFF. The CDR3 region has the DNA TGTGCCAGCAGTCTGTATAGCGGAAACTCAGCGGGCACCGGGGAGCTGTTTTTT.